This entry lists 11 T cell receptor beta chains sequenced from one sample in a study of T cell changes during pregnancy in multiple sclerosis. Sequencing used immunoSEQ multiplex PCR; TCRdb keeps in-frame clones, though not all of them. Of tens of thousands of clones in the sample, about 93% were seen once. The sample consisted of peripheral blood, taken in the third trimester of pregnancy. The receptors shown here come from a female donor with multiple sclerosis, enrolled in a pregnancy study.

CDR3 protein: CASSSGDYQLQETQYF. The CDR3 nucleotides read TGTGCCAGCAGCAGCGGGGACTACCAACTCCAAGAGACCCAGTACTTC. The chain links TRBV7-9 to TRBJ2-5, with 7 bases matching TRBD2. V was pared by 5 bases and J by 1 base, with 10 bases of the junction left unmatched. The CDR3 has 16 amino acids. Germline-derived CDR1 and CDR2 are SEHNR and FQNEAQ (reference sequence).

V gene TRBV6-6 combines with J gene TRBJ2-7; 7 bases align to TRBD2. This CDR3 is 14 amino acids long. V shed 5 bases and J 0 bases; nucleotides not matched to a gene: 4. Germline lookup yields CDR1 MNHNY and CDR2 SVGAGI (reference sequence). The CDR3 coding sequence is TGTGCCAGCAGTATCCGGGGGGTCTCCTACGAGCAGTACTTC. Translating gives CASSIRGVSYEQYF.

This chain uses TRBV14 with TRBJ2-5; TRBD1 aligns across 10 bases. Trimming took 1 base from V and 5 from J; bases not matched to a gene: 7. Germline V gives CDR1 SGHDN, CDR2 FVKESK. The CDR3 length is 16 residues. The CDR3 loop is CASSQGDRGSKETQYF. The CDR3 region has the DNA TGTGCCAGCAGCCAAGGGGACAGGGGTTCGAAGGAGACCCAGTACTTC.

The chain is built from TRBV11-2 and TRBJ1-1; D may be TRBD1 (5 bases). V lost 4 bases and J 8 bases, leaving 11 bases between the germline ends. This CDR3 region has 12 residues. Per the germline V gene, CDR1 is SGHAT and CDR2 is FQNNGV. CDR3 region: CASSSQGLEAFF. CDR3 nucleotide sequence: TGTGCCAGCAGCTCCCAGGGCCTAGAAGCTTTCTTT.

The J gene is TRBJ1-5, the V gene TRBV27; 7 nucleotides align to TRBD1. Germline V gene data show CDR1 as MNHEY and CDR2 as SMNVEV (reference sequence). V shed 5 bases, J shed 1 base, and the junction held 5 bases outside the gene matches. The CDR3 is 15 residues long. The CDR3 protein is CASSTQGGSNQPQHF. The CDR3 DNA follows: TGTGCCAGCAGTACCCAGGGGGGAAGCAATCAGCCCCAGCATTTT.

CDR3: CASRWTRPSTDTQYF. The CDR3 nucleotides are TGTGCCAGCCGATGGACTAGACCGAGCACAGATACGCAGTATTTT. This chain joins TRBV21-1 and TRBJ2-3; TRBD2, the table's D call, lacks a check against the DNA. TRBV21-1 is listed as a pseudogene. The length of the CDR3 is 15 residues.

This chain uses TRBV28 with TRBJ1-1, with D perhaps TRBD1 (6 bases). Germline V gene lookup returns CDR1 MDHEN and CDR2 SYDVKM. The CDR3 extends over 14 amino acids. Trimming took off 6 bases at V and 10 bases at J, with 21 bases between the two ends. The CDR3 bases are TGTGCCAGCAGCCCGATACACAGGGCCCTCAGAGCTTTCTTT. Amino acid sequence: CASSPIHRALRAFF.

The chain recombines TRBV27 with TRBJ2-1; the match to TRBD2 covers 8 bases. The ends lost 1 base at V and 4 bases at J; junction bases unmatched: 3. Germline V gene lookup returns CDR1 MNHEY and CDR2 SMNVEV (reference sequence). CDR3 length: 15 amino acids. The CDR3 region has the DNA TGTGCCAGCAGTTTATTGACTAGCGAGTACAATGAGCAGTTCTTC. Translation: CASSLLTSEYNEQFF.

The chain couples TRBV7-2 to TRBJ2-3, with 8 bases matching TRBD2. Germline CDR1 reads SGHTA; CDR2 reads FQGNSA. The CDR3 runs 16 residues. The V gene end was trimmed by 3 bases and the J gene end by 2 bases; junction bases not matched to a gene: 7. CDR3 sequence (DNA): TGTGCCAGCAGCTTGGGAGCGGGAGCGATCACAGATACGCAGTATTTT. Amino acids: CASSLGAGAITDTQYF.

Here the CDR3 DNA reads TGTGCCAGCAGCTTAGTCATCCTTGACAGGGCGGAGACCCAGTACTTC. Translation: CASSLVILDRAETQYF. The chain links TRBV7-8 to TRBJ2-5; 7 positions agree with TRBD1. Germline V gene lookup returns CDR1 SGHVS and CDR2 FQNEAQ. The trim removed 1 base at V and 5 bases at J, leaving 10 bases unmatched. The CDR3 sequence is 16 residues long.

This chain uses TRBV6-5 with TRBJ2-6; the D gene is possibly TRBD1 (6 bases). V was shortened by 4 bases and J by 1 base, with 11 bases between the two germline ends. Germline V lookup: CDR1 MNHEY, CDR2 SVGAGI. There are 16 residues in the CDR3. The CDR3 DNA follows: TGTGCCAGCAGTTCGGAAGGGGGATCTGGGGCCAACGTCCTGACTTTC. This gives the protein CASSSEGGSGANVLTF.